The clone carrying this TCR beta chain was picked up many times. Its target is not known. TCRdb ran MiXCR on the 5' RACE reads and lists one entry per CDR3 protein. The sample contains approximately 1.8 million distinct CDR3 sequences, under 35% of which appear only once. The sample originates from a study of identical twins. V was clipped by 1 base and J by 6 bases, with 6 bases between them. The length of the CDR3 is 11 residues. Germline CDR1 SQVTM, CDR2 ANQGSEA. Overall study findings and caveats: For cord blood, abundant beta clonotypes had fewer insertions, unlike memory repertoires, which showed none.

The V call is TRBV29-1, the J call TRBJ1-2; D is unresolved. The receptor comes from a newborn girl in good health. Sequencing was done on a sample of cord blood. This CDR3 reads CSVEGGNGYTF. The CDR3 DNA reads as TGCAGCGTTGAAGGCGGCAATGGCTACACCTTC.